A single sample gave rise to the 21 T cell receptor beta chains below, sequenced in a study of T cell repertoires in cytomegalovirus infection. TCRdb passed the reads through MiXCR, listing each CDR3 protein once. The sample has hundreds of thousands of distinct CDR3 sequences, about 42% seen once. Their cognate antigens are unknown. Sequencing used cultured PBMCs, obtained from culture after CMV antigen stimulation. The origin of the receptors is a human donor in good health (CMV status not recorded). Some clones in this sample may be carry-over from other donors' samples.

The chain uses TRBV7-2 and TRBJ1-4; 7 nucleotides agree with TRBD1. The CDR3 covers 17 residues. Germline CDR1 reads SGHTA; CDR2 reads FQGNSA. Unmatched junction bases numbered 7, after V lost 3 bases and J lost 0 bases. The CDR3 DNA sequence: TGTGCCAGCAGCTTGGGACAGACATTCGCAACTAATGAAAAACTGTTTTTT. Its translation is CASSLGQTFATNEKLFF.

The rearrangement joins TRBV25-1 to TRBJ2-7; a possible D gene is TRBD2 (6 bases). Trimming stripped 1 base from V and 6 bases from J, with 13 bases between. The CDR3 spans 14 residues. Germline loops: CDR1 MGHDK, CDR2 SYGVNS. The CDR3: CASSEFGGIGEQYF. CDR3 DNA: TGTGCCAGCAGTGAATTCGGGGGAATCGGCGAGCAGTACTTC.

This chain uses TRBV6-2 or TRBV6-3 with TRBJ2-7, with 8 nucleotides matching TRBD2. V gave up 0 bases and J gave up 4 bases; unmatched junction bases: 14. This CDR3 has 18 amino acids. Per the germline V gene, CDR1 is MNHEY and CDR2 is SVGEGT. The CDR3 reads CASSYSWRREGQGYEQYF. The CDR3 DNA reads TGTGCCAGCAGTTACTCGTGGCGTCGGGAGGGCCAGGGATACGAGCAGTACTTC.

The CDR3 region is CASSLEAGPYGYTF. DNA of the CDR3: TGTGCCAGCAGCTTAGAGGCAGGCCCATATGGCTACACCTTC. The J gene is TRBJ1-2, the V gene TRBV11-2, with no clear D. Germline CDR1 reads SGHAT; CDR2 reads FQNNGV. Trimming removed 0 bases at V and 5 bases at J, with 10 bases between. CDR3 length: 14 amino acids. Variable domain in full (rest from reference TRBV11-2 and TRBJ1-2): EAGVAQSPRYKIIEKRQSVAFWCNPISGHATLYWYQQILGQGPKLLIQFQNNGVVDDSQLPKDRFSAERLKGVDSTLKIQPAKLEDSAVYLCASSLEAGPYGYTFGSGTRLTVV.

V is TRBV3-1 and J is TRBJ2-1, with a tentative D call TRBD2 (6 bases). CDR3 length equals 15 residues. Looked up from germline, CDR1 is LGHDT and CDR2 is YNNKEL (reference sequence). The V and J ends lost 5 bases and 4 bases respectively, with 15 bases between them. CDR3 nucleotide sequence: TGTGCCAGCAGCGATAGCGGAGGGCTGTACAATGAGCAGTTCTTC. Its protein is CASSDSGGLYNEQFF.

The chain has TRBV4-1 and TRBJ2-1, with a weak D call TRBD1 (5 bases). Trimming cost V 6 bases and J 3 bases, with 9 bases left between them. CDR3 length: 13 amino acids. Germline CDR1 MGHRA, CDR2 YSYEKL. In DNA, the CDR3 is TGCGCCAGCAGGGGGCTCGGCTACAATGAGCAGTTCTTC. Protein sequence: CASRGLGYNEQFF.

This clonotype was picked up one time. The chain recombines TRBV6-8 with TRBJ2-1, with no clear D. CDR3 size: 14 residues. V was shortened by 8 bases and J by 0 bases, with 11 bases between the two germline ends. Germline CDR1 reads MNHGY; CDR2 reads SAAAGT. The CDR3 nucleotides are TGTGCCAGCTTGCCCAAATTCTCCTACAATGAGCAGTTCTTC. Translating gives CASLPKFSYNEQFF.

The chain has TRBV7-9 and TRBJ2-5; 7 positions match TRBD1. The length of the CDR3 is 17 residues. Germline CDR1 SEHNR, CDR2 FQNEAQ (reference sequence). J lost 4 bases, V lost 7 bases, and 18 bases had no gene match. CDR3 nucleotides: TGTGCCAGCAATTTTGGCTACAGGGGTCGTTCAGGAGAGACCCAGTACTTC. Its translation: CASNFGYRGRSGETQYF. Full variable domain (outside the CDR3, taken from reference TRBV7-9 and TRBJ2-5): DTGVSQNPRHKITKRGQNVTFRCDPISEHNRLYWYRQTLGQGPEFLTYFQNEAQLEKSRLLSDRFSAERPKGSFSTLEIQRTEQGDSAMYLCASNFGYRGRSGETQYFGPGTRLLVL.

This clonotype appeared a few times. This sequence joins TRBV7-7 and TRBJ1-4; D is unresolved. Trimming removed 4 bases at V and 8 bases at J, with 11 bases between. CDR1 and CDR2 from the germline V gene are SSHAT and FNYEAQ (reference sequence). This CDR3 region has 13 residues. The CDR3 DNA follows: TGTGCCAGCAGCTCCCCGTACGAGGAAAAACTGTTTTTT. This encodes CASSSPYEEKLFF.

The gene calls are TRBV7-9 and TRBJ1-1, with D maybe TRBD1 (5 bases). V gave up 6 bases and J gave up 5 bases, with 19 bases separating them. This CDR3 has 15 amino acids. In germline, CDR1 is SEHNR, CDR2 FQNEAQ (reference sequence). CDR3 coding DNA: TGTGCCAGCAGGGCTTGGGACTCTGAGGGAACTGAAGCTTTCTTT. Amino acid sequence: CASRAWDSEGTEAFF.

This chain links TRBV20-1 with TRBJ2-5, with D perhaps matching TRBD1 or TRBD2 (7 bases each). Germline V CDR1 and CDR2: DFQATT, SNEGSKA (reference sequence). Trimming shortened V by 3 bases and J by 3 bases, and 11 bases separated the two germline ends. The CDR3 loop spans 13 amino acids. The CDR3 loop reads CSASAGGEETQYF. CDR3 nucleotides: TGCAGTGCTAGTGCAGGGGGGGAAGAGACCCAGTACTTC.

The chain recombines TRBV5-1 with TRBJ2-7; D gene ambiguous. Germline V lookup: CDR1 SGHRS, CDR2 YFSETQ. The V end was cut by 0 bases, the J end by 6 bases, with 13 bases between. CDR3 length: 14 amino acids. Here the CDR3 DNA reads TGCGCCAGCAGCTTGGTGGGTCCTCAACGCGAGCAGTACTTC. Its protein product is CASSLVGPQREQYF.

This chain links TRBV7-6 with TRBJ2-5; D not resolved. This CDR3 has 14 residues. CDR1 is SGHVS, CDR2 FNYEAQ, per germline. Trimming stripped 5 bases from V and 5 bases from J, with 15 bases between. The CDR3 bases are TGTGCCAGCAGCCATGGGCGGAAACCGGAGACCCAGTACTTC. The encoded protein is CASSHGRKPETQYF.

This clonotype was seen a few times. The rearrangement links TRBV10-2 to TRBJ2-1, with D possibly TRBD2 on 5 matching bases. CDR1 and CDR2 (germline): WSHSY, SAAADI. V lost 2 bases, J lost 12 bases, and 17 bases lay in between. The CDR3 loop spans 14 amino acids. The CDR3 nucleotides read TGCGCCAGCAGTGAGCTTTCGAGACTATTGGGGCAGTTCTTC. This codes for CASSELSRLLGQFF.

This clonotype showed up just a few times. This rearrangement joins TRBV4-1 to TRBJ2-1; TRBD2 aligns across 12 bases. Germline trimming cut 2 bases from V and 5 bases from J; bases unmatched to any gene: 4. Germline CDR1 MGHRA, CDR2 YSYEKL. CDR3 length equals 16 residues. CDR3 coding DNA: TGCGCCAGCAGCCAAAGACTAGCGGGGGTCAACAATGAGCAGTTCTTC. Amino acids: CASSQRLAGVNNEQFF.

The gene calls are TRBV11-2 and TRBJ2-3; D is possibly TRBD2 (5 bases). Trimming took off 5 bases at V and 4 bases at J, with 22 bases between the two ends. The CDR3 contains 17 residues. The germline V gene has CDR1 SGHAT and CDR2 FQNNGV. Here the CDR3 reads CASSPHPTGFGADTQYF. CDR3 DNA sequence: TGTGCCAGCAGCCCCCACCCAACGGGGTTTGGCGCAGATACGCAGTATTTT.

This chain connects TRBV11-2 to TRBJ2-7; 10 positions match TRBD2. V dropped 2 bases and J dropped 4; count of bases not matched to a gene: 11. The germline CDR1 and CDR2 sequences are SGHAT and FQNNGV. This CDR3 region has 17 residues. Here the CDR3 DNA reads TGTGCCAGCAGCTTACTAGGGGTCCGGACTAGCGGTTACGAGCAGTACTTC. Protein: CASSLLGVRTSGYEQYF.

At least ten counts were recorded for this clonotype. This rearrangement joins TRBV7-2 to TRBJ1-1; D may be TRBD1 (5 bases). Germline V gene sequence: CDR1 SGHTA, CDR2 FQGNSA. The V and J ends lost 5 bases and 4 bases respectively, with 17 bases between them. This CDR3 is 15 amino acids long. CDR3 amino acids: CASSPNPGGITEAFF. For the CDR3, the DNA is TGTGCCAGCAGCCCTAACCCGGGGGGAATCACTGAAGCTTTCTTT.

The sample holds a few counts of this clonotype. The CDR3 is CASSLAGAIGETQYF. CDR3 bases: TGTGCCAGCAGCTTGGCCGGGGCTATCGGGGAGACCCAGTACTTC. The V gene is TRBV5-4, the J gene TRBJ2-5; tentatively, D is TRBD1 or TRBD2 (5 bases each). The CDR3 runs 15 residues. V gave up 0 bases and J gave up 5 bases, with 14 bases separating them. The germline CDR1 and CDR2 sequences are SGHNT and YYREEE (reference sequence).

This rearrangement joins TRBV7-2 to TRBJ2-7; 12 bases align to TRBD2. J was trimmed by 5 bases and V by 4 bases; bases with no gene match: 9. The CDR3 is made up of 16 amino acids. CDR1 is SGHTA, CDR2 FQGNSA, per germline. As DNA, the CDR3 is TGTGCCAGCAGCTCTGTGGCTAGCGGGAGGGTTGACGAGCAGTACTTC. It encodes CASSSVASGRVDEQYF. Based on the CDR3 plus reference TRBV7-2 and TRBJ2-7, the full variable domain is GAGVSQSPSNKVTEKGKDVELRCDPISGHTALYWYRQSLGQGLEFLIYFQGNSAPDKSGLPSDRFSAERTGGSVSTLTIQRTQQEDSAVYLCASSSVASGRVDEQYFGPGTRLTVT.

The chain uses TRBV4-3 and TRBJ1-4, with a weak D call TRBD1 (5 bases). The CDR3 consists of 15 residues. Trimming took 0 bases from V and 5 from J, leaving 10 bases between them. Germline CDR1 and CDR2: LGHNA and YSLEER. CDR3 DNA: TGCGCCAGCAGCCAAGAAGTGACAGAGAATGAAAAACTGTTTTTT. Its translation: CASSQEVTENEKLFF.